This T cell receptor beta chain comes out of a study of cytomegalovirus exposure and HLA in healthy donors. Findings and limits, study-wide: HLA-A and HLA-B allele assignments for most subjects were reportedly predicted accurately using TCR beta sequences.

This clone has only a few counts. Antigen specificity is unknown. The PCR employed 60 Vbeta primers together with 13 Jbeta primers. Assay used: immunoSEQ multiplex PCR; TCRdb lists only in-frame clones, some missing. Counted here are 100,000 to 150,000 clones, roughly 76% occurring once; the ten biggest clones make up around 3.3%. V was shortened by 0 bases and J by 3 bases, with 11 bases between the two germline ends. The CDR3 covers 16 residues. The germline V gene has CDR1 LGHNA and CDR2 YSLEER. This clonotype originated in a woman between 45 and 65 years old in good health and CMV-seronegative. V is TRBV4-3 and J is TRBJ1-4; D remains unclear. Sequencing was performed on PBMCs. This CDR3 is CASSQDSHRPNEKLFF. CDR3 DNA: TGCGCCAGCAGCCAAGATTCTCACAGACCTAATGAAAAACTGTTTTTT.